This record covers a single T cell receptor beta chain. The data were taken from a study of blood T cell repertoires in COVID-19. Overall study: The United States, Italy and Spain supplied acute and convalescent COVID-19 samples. Sample material is recorded as cDNA or gDNA derived from T cells, B-cell-depleted T cells, or PBMCs.

Original processing methods: Reference gene primer amplification gave nucleated cell count estimates. Here immunoSEQ multiplex PCR was the method, and the copy in TCRdb shows in-frame clones only, minus some. D and trimming come from the DNA, and the V and J calls and clone size come from that table. The sample records about 100,000 clones, about 90% being singletons. The germline V gene has CDR1 SNHLY and CDR2 FYNNEI. Trimming removed 9 bases from V and 1 base from J, with 15 bases in between. The CDR3 covers 14 residues. The sample consisted of peripheral blood. This sequence originates from a man younger than 45 in a cohort sampled during active COVID-19. This chain connects TRBV2 to TRBJ1-2; tentatively, D is TRBD1 (6 bases). As DNA, the CDR3 is TGTGCCAGTTTATCTGGACAGATTAACTATGGCTACACCTTC. Residues: CASLSGQINYGYTF.